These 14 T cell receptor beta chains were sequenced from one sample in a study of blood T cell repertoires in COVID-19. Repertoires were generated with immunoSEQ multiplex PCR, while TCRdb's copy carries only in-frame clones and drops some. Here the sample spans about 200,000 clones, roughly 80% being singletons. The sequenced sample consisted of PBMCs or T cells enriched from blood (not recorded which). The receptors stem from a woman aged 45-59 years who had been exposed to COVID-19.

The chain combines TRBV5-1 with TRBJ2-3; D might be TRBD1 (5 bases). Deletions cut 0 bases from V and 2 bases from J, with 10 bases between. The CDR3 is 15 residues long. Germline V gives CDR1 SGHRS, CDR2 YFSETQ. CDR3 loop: CASSLDGAYTDTQYF. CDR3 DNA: TGCGCCAGCAGCTTGGATGGGGCCTACACAGATACGCAGTATTTT. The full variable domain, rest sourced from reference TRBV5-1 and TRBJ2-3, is KAGVTQTPRYLIKTRGQQVTLSCSPISGHRSVSWYQQTPGQGLQFLFEYFSETQRNKGNFPGRFSGRQFSNSRSEMNVSTLELGDSALYLCASSLDGAYTDTQYFGPGTRLTVL.

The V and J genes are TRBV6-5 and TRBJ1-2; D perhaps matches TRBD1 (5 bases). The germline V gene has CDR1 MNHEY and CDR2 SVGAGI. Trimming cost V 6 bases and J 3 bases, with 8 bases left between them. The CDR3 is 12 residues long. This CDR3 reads CASRGRDYGYTF. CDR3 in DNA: TGTGCCAGCAGAGGCAGGGACTATGGCTACACCTTC.

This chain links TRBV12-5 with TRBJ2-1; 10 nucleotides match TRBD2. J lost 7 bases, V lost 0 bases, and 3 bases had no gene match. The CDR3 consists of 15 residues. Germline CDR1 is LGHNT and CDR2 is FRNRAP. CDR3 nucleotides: TGTGCTAGTGGTTTGGTACTAGCGGGGACGAATGAGCAGTTCTTC. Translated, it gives CASGLVLAGTNEQFF.

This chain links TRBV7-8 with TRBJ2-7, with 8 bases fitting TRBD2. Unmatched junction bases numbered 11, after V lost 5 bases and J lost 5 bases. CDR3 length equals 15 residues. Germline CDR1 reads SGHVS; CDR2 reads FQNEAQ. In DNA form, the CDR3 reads TGTGCCAGCAGCATCGCGGCGGGACTAGACAACGAGCAGTACTTC. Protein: CASSIAAGLDNEQYF.

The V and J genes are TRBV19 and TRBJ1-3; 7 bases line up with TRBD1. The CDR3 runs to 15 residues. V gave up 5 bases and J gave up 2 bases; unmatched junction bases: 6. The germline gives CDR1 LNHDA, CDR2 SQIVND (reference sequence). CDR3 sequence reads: CASSRPTGTGNTIYF. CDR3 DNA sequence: TGTGCCAGTAGTCGCCCGACAGGGACTGGAAACACCATATATTTT. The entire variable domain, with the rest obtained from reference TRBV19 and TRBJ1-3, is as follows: DGGITQSPKYLFRKEGQNVTLSCEQNLNHDAMYWYRQDPGQGLRLIYYSQIVNDFQKGDIAEGYSVSREKKESFPLTVTSAQKNPTAFYLCASSRPTGTGNTIYFGEGSWLTVV.

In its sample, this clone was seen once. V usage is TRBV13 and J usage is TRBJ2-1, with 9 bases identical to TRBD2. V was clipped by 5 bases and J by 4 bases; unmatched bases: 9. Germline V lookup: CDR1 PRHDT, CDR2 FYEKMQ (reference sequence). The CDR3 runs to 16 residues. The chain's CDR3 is CASSLRPSGAYNEQFF. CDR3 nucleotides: TGTGCCAGCAGCCTCCGCCCTAGCGGGGCATACAATGAGCAGTTCTTC.

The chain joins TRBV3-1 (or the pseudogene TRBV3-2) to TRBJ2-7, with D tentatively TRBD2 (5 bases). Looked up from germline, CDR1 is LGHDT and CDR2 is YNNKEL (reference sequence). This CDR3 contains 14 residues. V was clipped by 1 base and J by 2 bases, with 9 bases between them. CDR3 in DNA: TGTGCCAGCAGCCAAGTGGAGGACCCCTACGAGCAGTACTTC. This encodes CASSQVEDPYEQYF.

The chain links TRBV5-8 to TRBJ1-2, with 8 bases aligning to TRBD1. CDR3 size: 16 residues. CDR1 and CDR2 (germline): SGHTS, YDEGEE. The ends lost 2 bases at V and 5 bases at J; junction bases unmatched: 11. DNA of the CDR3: TGTGCCAGCAGCTTTTCTTGGACAGGGTCGGCGTATGGCTACACCTTC. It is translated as CASSFSWTGSAYGYTF.

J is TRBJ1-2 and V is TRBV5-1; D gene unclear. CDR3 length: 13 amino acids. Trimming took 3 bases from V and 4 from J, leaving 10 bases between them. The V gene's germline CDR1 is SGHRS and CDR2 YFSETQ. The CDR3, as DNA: TGCGCCAGCAGCTCGGGAATTGGCTATGGCTACACCTTC. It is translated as CASSSGIGYGYTF. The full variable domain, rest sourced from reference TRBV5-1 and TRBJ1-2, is KAGVTQTPRYLIKTRGQQVTLSCSPISGHRSVSWYQQTPGQGLQFLFEYFSETQRNKGNFPGRFSGRQFSNSRSEMNVSTLELGDSALYLCASSSGIGYGYTFGSGTRLTVV.

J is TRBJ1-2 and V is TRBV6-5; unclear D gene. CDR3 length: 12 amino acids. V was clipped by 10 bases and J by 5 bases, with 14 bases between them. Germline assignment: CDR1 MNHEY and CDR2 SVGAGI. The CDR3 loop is CANGRAGYGYTF. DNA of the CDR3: TGTGCCAACGGACGCGCGGGGTATGGCTACACCTTC.

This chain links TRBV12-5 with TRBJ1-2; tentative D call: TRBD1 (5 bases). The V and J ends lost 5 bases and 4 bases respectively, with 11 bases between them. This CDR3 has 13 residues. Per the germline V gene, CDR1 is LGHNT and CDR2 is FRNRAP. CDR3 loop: CASGVQGGYGYTF. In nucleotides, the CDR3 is TGTGCTAGTGGTGTCCAGGGAGGCTATGGCTACACCTTC.

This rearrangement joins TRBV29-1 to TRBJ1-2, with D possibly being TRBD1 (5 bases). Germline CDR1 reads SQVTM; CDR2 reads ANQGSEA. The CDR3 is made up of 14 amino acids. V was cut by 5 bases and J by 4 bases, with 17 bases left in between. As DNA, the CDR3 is TGCAGCGTTCCCGGGACTGGAGGGGCCTATGGCTACACCTTC. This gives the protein CSVPGTGGAYGYTF. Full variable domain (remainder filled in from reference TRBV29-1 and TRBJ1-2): SAVISQKPSRDICQRGTSLTIQCQVDSQVTMMFWYRQQPGQSLTLIATANQGSEATYESGFVIDKFPISRPNLTFSTLTVSNMSPEDSSIYLCSVPGTGGAYGYTFGSGTRLTVV.

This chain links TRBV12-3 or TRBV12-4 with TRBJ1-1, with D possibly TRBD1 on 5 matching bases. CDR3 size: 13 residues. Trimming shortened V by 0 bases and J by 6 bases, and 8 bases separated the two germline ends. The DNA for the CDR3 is TGTGCCAGCAGTTTAGCGGGGGGGTCTGAAGCTTTCTTT. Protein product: CASSLAGGSEAFF.

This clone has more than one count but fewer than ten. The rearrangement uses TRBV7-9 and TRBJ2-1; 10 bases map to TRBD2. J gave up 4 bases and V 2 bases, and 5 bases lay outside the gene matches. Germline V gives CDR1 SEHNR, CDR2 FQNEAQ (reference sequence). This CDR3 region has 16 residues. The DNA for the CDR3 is TGTGCCAGCAGCTTAACTAGCGGGACCTTATACAATGAGCAGTTCTTC. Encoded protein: CASSLTSGTLYNEQFF.